The present T cell receptor beta chain was sequenced within a study of lymphopenia after photon versus proton radiotherapy (dated by TCRdb to the late 2010s). About the study as a whole: The immunological effects of photon versus proton radiation therapy were compared in patients with gastrointestinal tumors who developed high-grade lymphopenia. A cohort of some 19 patients with gastrointestinal tumors who received either photon or proton therapy and subsequently developed lymphopenia was included. The study was designed to characterize how the impact on the immune system differs between the two radiation modalities. Overall study results and their limits: Once the lymphocyte count had reached its nadir, the repertoires of photon-treated patients showed oligoclonal expansion, particularly of CD8+ Temra cells, and this expansion drove the decline in diversity. Proton-treated patients stayed relatively stable during treatment, while photon-treated patients lost naive T cells and TCR diversity and gained effector/memory populations. Across the cohort, among patients who died, a greater drop in TCR diversity after the nadir was inversely correlated with overall survival time. The survival association was assessed only in patients who died, and the authors presented better survival with proton therapy as a possibility rather than a demonstrated result.

Libraries came from the immunoSEQ multiplex PCR assay. T cell repertoires were profiled by deep sequencing of rearranged TCR beta loci, alongside multiparametric flow cytometry. Held by TCRdb, this immuneACCESS table contains in-frame sequences only and omits some clones. Under half of the omission traces to an unresolved V gene where checked; the cause of the rest is unknown. The sample data list around 25,000 clones, and roughly 84% of these were observed just once. Over 20% of the sample is in the top ten clones. From the cysteine up to the phenylalanine, the CDR3 has a length of 13 residues. The read is trimmed to its CDR3 DNA, 39 bases read in frame from base 1. The V end loses 3 bases and the J end loses 4 bases, and a stretch of 12 bases separates them. The germline V gene encodes CDR1 GTSNPN and CDR2 SVGIG (reference sequence). This clone came up once. No cognate antigen has been identified for it. No base quality information exists; no much larger clone differs at one position.

Here the sequenced sample was peripheral blood, taken from a patient treated with photon-based radiotherapy. This clonotype was obtained from a man aged 35-49 years with gastric cancer. The V and J genes are TRBV30 and TRBJ2-5; a weak D assignment points to TRBD1 (6 bases agree). The base sequence is TGTGCCTGGAGCTGGGACACTTCAGAGACCCAGTACTTC. This yields the protein CAWSWDTSETQYF. The full variable domain, with segments outside the CDR3 supplied by the reference TRBV30 and TRBJ2-5 proteins, appears as SQTIHQWPATLVQPVGSPLSLECTVEGTSNPNLYWYRQAAGRGLQLLFYSVGIGQISSEVPQNLSASRPQDRQFILSSKKLLLSDSGFYLCAWSWDTSETQYFGPGTRLLVL.